This TCR beta chain was captured by sequencing in a study of blood T cell repertoires in COVID-19. Study-level information: PBMCs, B-cell-depleted T cells, or T cells provided the cDNA or gDNA that made up the material.

Per the original data handling: Estimation of nucleated cell counts was performed using reference gene primer amplification. Profiled with immunoSEQ multiplex PCR; TCRdb holds only in-frame clones, not every one. D and trimming come from the DNA, and the V and J calls and clone size come from that table. Of some 300,000 clones listed, roughly 89% are singletons. Participants, roughly 18 to 100 years old, spanned about two dozen US areas. V trimming: 3 bases; J trimming: 0 bases; junction bases outside the gene matches: 5. The CDR3 runs to 16 residues. The germline V gene has CDR1 LNHDA and CDR2 SQIVND (reference sequence). With respect to this clone: Other DNA sequences in the sample encode the same CDR3.

The sequence was obtained from a woman aged 40 to 50 who had recovered from COVID-19. The chain recombines TRBV19 with TRBJ1-3; 7 bases are a match to TRBD1. Sample: PBMCs or T cells enriched from blood (not recorded which). The CDR3 reads CASSIRTGSSGNTIYF. CDR3 bases: TGTGCCAGTAGTATTCGGACAGGCTCCTCTGGAAACACCATATATTTT.